Presented here are 22 T cell receptor beta chains from one specimen sequenced in a study of blood T cells in healthy people across ages. A sample-barcoded 5' primer and a J-beta primer mix were used in a second PCR of about 7 to 11 cycles. TCRdb ran MiXCR on the 5' RACE reads and lists one entry per CDR3 protein. The table records fewer than 650,000 distinct CDR3 sequences, around 27% of them present only once. Another study also made use of these data, one on T cells of mothers and their children.

Sequenced sample: blood. The receptors originated from a boy between 2 and 10 years old in good health.

This chain connects TRBV7-3 to TRBJ1-2; D gene uncertain. The CDR3 has 13 residues. Trimming took 6 bases from V and 8 from J, leaving 16 bases between them. Germline V gene lookup returns CDR1 SGHTA and CDR2 FQGTGA. The CDR3 loop is CASSYIGGNGYTF. For the CDR3, the DNA is TGTGCCAGCAGTTACATTGGAGGGAACGGCTACACCTTC.

The J gene is TRBJ2-1, the V gene TRBV6-5; 7 bases match TRBD1. This CDR3 has 14 amino acids. The germline gives CDR1 MNHEY, CDR2 SVGAGI. After removal of 6 bases from V and 2 bases from J, the junction contained 4 bases not matched to a gene. CDR3 bases: TGTGCCAGCAGATCACAGGGGACCTACAATGAGCAGTTCTTC. As protein: CASRSQGTYNEQFF.

This clonotype has more than one count but fewer than ten. The chain combines TRBV10-3 with TRBJ2-5, with TRBD1 matching 9 bases. The end of the DNA aligns better with TRBJ2-7, so the J call may be wrong. The germline gives CDR1 ENHRY, CDR2 SYGVKD. This CDR3 is built from 13 residues. CDR3 DNA: TGTGCCATCAGCGTACCGGACAGGGGCGAGCAGTACTTC. Protein product: CAISVPDRGEQYF.

The V and J genes are TRBV12-3 or TRBV12-4 and TRBJ2-1, with 11 bases lining up with TRBD1. The DNA end is more similar to TRBJ2-7, so the J call may be wrong. CDR3 length: 14 amino acids. In DNA form, the CDR3 reads TGTGCCAGCAAAGGGACAGGGGGAACCCACGAGCAGTACTTC. It specifies CASKGTGGTHEQYF.

This sequence joins TRBV25-1 and TRBJ2-3, with D unresolved. Trimming removed 4 bases at V and 4 bases at J, with 9 bases between. Germline V gives CDR1 MGHDK, CDR2 SYGVNS. The CDR3 is made up of 13 amino acids. The CDR3 protein is CASSAGTADTQYF. The DNA of the CDR3 is TGTGCCAGCAGTGCAGGCACCGCAGATACGCAGTATTTT.

The chain carries TRBV20-1 and TRBJ2-4; D is unclear. Germline V CDR1 and CDR2: DFQATT, SNEGSKA (reference sequence). This CDR3 comprises 13 residues. The V and J ends lost 0 bases and 1 base respectively, with 4 bases between them. CDR3 DNA: TGCAGTGCTAGAGATTGGGCCAAAAACATTCAGTACTTC. Its protein is CSARDWAKNIQYF.

In its sample, this clonotype was seen a few times. V gene TRBV10-3 combines with J gene TRBJ2-5, with TRBD2 matching over 12 bases. Matching the DNA end better, TRBJ2-1 makes the J call doubtful. This CDR3 comprises 17 residues. Germline V gene data show CDR1 as ENHRY and CDR2 as SYGVKD. CDR3 protein: CAISESTSGRGRDEQFF. CDR3 in DNA: TGTGCCATCAGTGAGTCGACTAGCGGGAGAGGTAGAGATGAGCAGTTCTTC.

V usage is TRBV20-1 and J usage is TRBJ2-7; 10 bases are a match to TRBD1. Germline-derived CDR1 and CDR2 are DFQATT and SNEGSKA (reference sequence). The CDR3 extends over 13 amino acids. J gave up 1 base and V 5 bases, and 2 bases lay outside the gene matches. CDR3 protein: CSALDRGSYEQYF. The CDR3 nucleotides are TGCAGTGCTTTGGACAGGGGGTCCTACGAGCAGTACTTC.

V usage is TRBV6-2 or TRBV6-3 and J usage is TRBJ2-2, with TRBD1 matching over 8 bases. This CDR3 region has 16 residues. Germline CDR1 MNHEY, CDR2 SVGEGT. The trim removed 6 bases at V and 4 bases at J, leaving 10 bases unmatched. CDR3 nucleotides: TGTGCCAGCAGCACCGGACAGGGAACCATCACCGGGGAGCTGTTTTTT. It translates to CASSTGQGTITGELFF.

This chain uses TRBV12-5 with TRBJ2-5; 8 nucleotides match TRBD1. Germline V lookup: CDR1 LGHNT, CDR2 FRNRAP. The CDR3 extends over 18 amino acids. J lost 5 bases, V lost 1 base, and 15 bases had no gene match. DNA for the CDR3: TGTGCTAGTGGTTTGGGCCCCCGATGGACAGGGTTTTGTGAGACCCAGTACTTC. Protein sequence: CASGLGPRWTGFCETQYF.

This clonotype was detected only a few times. The chain combines TRBV7-2 with TRBJ2-3; TRBD2 might be the D (6 bases). The CDR3 has 14 amino acids. In germline, CDR1 is SGHTA, CDR2 FQGNSA. Trimming took off 5 bases at V and 4 bases at J, with 13 bases between the two ends. The CDR3: CASSSGLFPDTQYF. The DNA for the CDR3 is TGTGCCAGCAGCAGCGGGCTGTTTCCAGATACGCAGTATTTT.

This chain uses TRBV7-9 with TRBJ1-2; tentatively, D is TRBD1 (6 bases). The CDR3 runs 12 residues. From germline, CDR1 is SEHNR and CDR2 FQNEAQ (reference sequence). V was cut by 8 bases and J by 3 bases, with 10 bases left in between. DNA for the CDR3: TGTGCCAGCTCTACAGGGCACTATGGCTACACCTTC. As protein: CASSTGHYGYTF.

This clonotype appeared a few times. V gene TRBV5-1 combines with J gene TRBJ1-6, with 10 positions matching TRBD1. Trimming at V came to 0 bases and at J to 0 bases, leaving 3 bases not matched to a gene. CDR1 and CDR2 from the germline V gene are SGHRS and YFSETQ. The CDR3 extends over 18 amino acids. The CDR3 sequence: CASSLEDRGSSYNSPLHF. The CDR3 region has the DNA TGCGCCAGCAGCTTGGAGGACAGGGGGAGCTCCTATAATTCACCCCTCCACTTT.

This clonotype was detected a few times. The chain employs TRBV3-1 and TRBJ2-7; D call uncertain. V lost 2 bases and J lost 9, with 14 bases in between. CDR1 is LGHDT, CDR2 YNNKEL, per germline (reference sequence). This CDR3 is built from 13 residues. The CDR3 reads CASSQTSSGRQYF. The CDR3 coding sequence is TGTGCCAGCAGCCAAACCTCTTCGGGTAGGCAGTACTTC.

Points on this clonotype: This may arise from a read error, as a much more abundant clone is one base away. The J gene is TRBJ2-5, the V gene TRBV7-2, with unresolved D. V lost 4 bases, J lost 1 base, and 13 bases lay in between. The germline V gene encodes CDR1 SGHTA and CDR2 FQGNSA. The CDR3 runs to 15 residues. The DNA of the CDR3 is TGTGCCAGCAGCTCCGACCACCTCCCCCAAGAGACCCAGTACTTC. This gives the protein CASSSDHLPQETQYF.

The genes are TRBV29-1 and TRBJ2-5, with TRBD1 identical over 12 bases. CDR1 is SQVTM, CDR2 ANQGSEA, per germline. V dropped 6 bases and J dropped 8; count of bases not matched to a gene: 7. The CDR3 extends over 13 amino acids. CDR3 DNA: TGCAGCGTAGAAACGGGACAGGGGGCTACCCAGTACTTC. Amino acids: CSVETGQGATQYF.

J is TRBJ2-1 and V is TRBV6-1; D remains unclear. The J call may be mistaken, given a closer DNA end match to TRBJ2-5. The CDR3 has 15 amino acids. Germline V gene data show CDR1 as MNHNS and CDR2 as SASEGT. CDR3 amino acids: CASSVTVSGQETQYF. The CDR3, as DNA: TGTGCCAGCAGTGTAACAGTCTCCGGGCAAGAGACCCAGTACTTC.

The chain combines TRBV20-1 with TRBJ2-3; the D is unclear. The CDR3 is 12 residues long. Germline CDR1 reads DFQATT; CDR2 reads SNEGSKA (reference sequence). The V and J ends lost 8 bases and 1 base respectively, with 10 bases between them. CDR3 amino acids: CSPRVGTDTQYF. DNA for the CDR3: TGCAGTCCCCGGGTGGGCACAGATACGCAGTATTTT.

J is TRBJ2-5 and V is TRBV5-1; TRBD1 matches 7 bases. The CDR3 extends over 14 amino acids. V lost 5 bases to trimming and J lost 5 bases; unmatched junction nucleotides: 9. Germline lookup yields CDR1 SGHRS and CDR2 YFSETQ. For the CDR3, the DNA is TGCGCCAGCAGACCTACAGGGGTGAGGGAGACCCAGTACTTC. This codes for CASRPTGVRETQYF.

The J gene is TRBJ2-5, the V gene TRBV6-6, with 9 bases lining up with TRBD2. The CDR3 loop spans 15 amino acids. Germline V lookup: CDR1 MNHNY, CDR2 SVGAGI (reference sequence). V was pared by 2 bases and J by 3 bases, with 4 bases of the junction left unmatched. CDR3 protein: CASSYGGGVEETQYF. The CDR3 DNA sequence: TGTGCCAGCAGTTACGGCGGGGGGGTAGAAGAGACCCAGTACTTC.

This clonotype appeared a few times. The chain links TRBV12-3 or TRBV12-4 to TRBJ1-4; no clear D. Trimming left V 2 bases short and J 8 bases short, with 12 bases between. The CDR3 has 14 residues. The CDR3 nucleotides are TGTGCCAGCAGTTTAAATTCACAACCCGAAAAACTGTTTTTT. It encodes CASSLNSQPEKLFF.

The chain recombines TRBV5-1 with TRBJ2-5; D remains ambiguous. The germline CDR1 and CDR2 sequences are SGHRS and YFSETQ. The ends were cut back, 0 bases at V and 1 base at J, with 10 bases in the middle. CDR3 length equals 15 residues. As DNA, the CDR3 is TGCGCCAGCAGCTTGGCCCCTTCGTTCCAAGAGACCCAGTACTTC. This gives the protein CASSLAPSFQETQYF.